This T cell receptor beta chain was sequenced during a study of CD8+ T cells in alopecia areata. Study overall: Percent of scalp involved defined treated patients' severity scores.

To note about this clone: Antigen specificity is unknown.

Whole-study results and caveats: Elevated clonality characterized lesional scalp relative to normal scalp, particularly in alopecia totalis/universalis.

Following RNA extraction, reverse transcription yielded cDNA that acted as the sequencing template. Assay: immunoSEQ multiplex PCR; the TCRdb copy retains only in-frame clones and omits some. The table has 190,000 or so clones, roughly 62% seen once. Treatment denoted: oral pan-JAK inhibitor, 5-10 mg twice daily. Material: CD8+ T cells sorted from blood, obtained at week 24, from a patient treated with tofacitinib. The TCR originated in a human donor with alopecia areata.

The CDR3 DNA reads TGCGCCAGCAGCTTGAGAGGGTCCTCCTCTGGGGCCAACGTCCTGACTTTC. Translation gives CASSLRGSSSGANVLTF. V is TRBV5-1 and J is TRBJ2-6; possibly TRBD2 for D (5 bases). The CDR3 length is 17 residues. The V gene's germline CDR1 is SGHRS and CDR2 YFSETQ. The ends were cut back, 1 base at V and 0 bases at J, with 11 bases in the middle. Full variable domain (rest looked up from reference TRBV5-1 and TRBJ2-6): KAGVTQTPRYLIKTRGQQVTLSCSPISGHRSVSWYQQTPGQGLQFLFEYFSETQRNKGNFPGRFSGRQFSNSRSEMNVSTLELGDSALYLCASSLRGSSSGANVLTFGAGSRLTVL.